This T cell receptor beta chain was recovered during a study of blood T cells in healthy people across ages. The study's findings and limits: There was no known CMV status for donors, so expanded clonotype changes were possibly confounded. Estimated diversity that came from one million T cells was considered an underestimate.

Many counts were recorded for this clonotype. Its antigen is unidentified. With a J-beta primer mix and a sample-barcoded 5' primer, a second PCR ran 7 to 11 cycles. A single record per CDR3 protein comes from TCRdb applying MiXCR to the 5' RACE reads. The data hold roughly 700,000 distinct CDR3 sequences, with approximately 30% observed a single time. Trimming took off 5 bases at V and 3 bases at J, with 16 bases between the two ends. Germline CDR1 SEHNR, CDR2 FQNEAQ (reference sequence). The CDR3 is 15 residues long. The sequenced material came from blood. This chain links TRBV7-9 with TRBJ1-1; tentative D call: TRBD1 (6 bases). The receptor's source is a woman aged 80 or over in good health. The CDR3 region is CASSPWGGQDTEAFF. The DNA of the CDR3 is TGTGCCAGCAGCCCCTGGGGGGGGCAGGACACTGAAGCTTTCTTT.